These 14 T cell receptor beta chains originate from one sample sequenced in a study of breast tumors, draining lymph nodes, adjacent tissues. TCRdb used MiXCR to reprocess the multiplex PCR reads, holding one entry per CDR3 protein. Of around 19,000 distinct CDR3 sequences in the sample, under 35% were seen once. Sequencing used breast tumor tissue. The receptors here all came from a female donor with breast cancer. Some clones in this sample may be carry-over from other donors' samples.

This clonotype was seen ten or more times. The V and J genes are TRBV12-3 or TRBV12-4 and TRBJ2-2; possibly TRBD1 for D (6 bases). Trimming shortened V by 5 bases and J by 1 base, and 8 bases separated the two germline ends. CDR3 length: 14 residues. The CDR3, as DNA: TGTGCCAGCAGTCAGACAGGGAACACCGGGGAGCTGTTTTTT. It translates to CASSQTGNTGELFF.

This clonotype has at least ten counts. CDR3 in DNA: TGCAGTGCTAGAATTACAGGGGAAGGCTATGGCTACACCTTC. Its translation is CSARITGEGYGYTF. The V gene is TRBV20-1, the J gene TRBJ1-2; 7 nucleotides match TRBD1. The CDR3 extends over 14 amino acids. Trimming cost V 2 bases and J 4 bases; bases outside gene matches: 7. CDR1 DFQATT and CDR2 SNEGSKA come from the germline V gene (reference sequence).

This clonotype is deemed medium-sized. This chain connects TRBV6-1 to TRBJ1-2; D may be TRBD1 (5 bases). CDR1 is MNHNS, CDR2 SASEGT, per germline. There are 15 residues in the CDR3. Between the trimmed V and J ends, which lost 7 bases and 2 bases, there was a span of 17 bases. The CDR3 bases are TGTGCCAGCAACCTGTGGGGGGAAGGCAACTATGGCTACACCTTC. Its protein is CASNLWGEGNYGYTF.

This clonotype was picked up many times. This chain uses TRBV10-3 with TRBJ2-7; D is undetermined. Germline CDR1 and CDR2: ENHRY and SYGVKD. CDR3 length equals 12 residues. V lost 2 bases to trimming and J lost 3 bases, with 5 bases between them. CDR3 residues: CAISERDYEQYF. CDR3 DNA: TGTGCCATCAGTGAGCGCGACTACGAGCAGTACTTC.

The V call is TRBV28, the J call TRBJ2-5, with D tentatively TRBD1 (5 bases). Germline V gene sequence: CDR1 MDHEN, CDR2 SYDVKM. The CDR3 runs to 15 residues. V gave up 2 bases and J gave up 4 bases, with 14 bases separating them. CDR3 loop: CASSLEDMGGETQYF. DNA of the CDR3: TGTGCCAGCAGTTTAGAGGACATGGGTGGAGAGACCCAGTACTTC.

There are many counts of this clonotype. V and J are TRBV11-2 and TRBJ2-7; D ambiguous. Trimming stripped 4 bases from V and 6 bases from J, with 10 bases between. The CDR3 is made up of 12 amino acids. The V gene's germline CDR1 is SGHAT and CDR2 FQNNGV. The CDR3 coding sequence is TGTGCCAGCAGCTCGCGAGCAGGCGAGCAGTACTTC. It encodes CASSSRAGEQYF.

This clonotype was seen just once. At one end, the junction sequence differs from germline, possibly due to a read error. The V call is TRBV5-1, the J call TRBJ2-1, with D perhaps assigned TRBD1 or TRBD2 (5 bases each). The CDR3 extends over 21 amino acids. Per germline, CDR1 SGHRS and CDR2 YFSETQ. The chain's CDR3 is CASSLDRLTVSSRGSYNERFF. DNA for the CDR3: TGCGCCAGCAGCTTAGACCGACTAACGGTCTCATCAAGGGGCTCCTACAATGAGCGGTTCTTC.

The rearrangement links TRBV27 to TRBJ1-1, with a possible D match to TRBD1 (5 bases). CDR1 MNHEY and CDR2 SMNVEV come from the germline V gene (reference sequence). The CDR3 has 14 amino acids. The V and J ends lost 0 bases and 6 bases respectively, with 11 bases between them. The CDR3 is CASSLSRDSAEAFF. Written as DNA, the CDR3 is TGTGCCAGCAGTTTATCGCGCGACAGCGCTGAAGCTTTCTTT.

This clonotype was found many times. The CDR3 DNA reads as TGTGCCATCAGTGACCTAGCGGGAGGACTCTACAATGAGCAGTTCTTC. Translating it yields CAISDLAGGLYNEQFF. The chain links TRBV10-3 to TRBJ2-1, with 11 bases that match TRBD2. Unmatched junction bases numbered 4, after V lost 3 bases and J lost 3 bases. The length of the CDR3 is 16 residues. Germline CDR1 reads ENHRY; CDR2 reads SYGVKD.

The J gene is TRBJ2-3, the V gene TRBV20-1, with TRBD2 matching 8 bases. The V gene end was trimmed by 1 base and the J gene end by 5 bases; junction bases not matched to a gene: 5. CDR1 and CDR2 (germline): DFQATT, SNEGSKA (reference sequence). The CDR3 has 14 amino acids. Here the CDR3 reads CSARALAGIDTQYF. Written as DNA, the CDR3 is TGCAGTGCTAGAGCTTTAGCGGGAATAGATACGCAGTATTTT.

This clonotype was counted a few times. The CDR3 does not end in the conserved phenylalanine or tryptophan, so this is likely a read error. This chain connects TRBV18 to TRBJ2-1, with TRBD2 matching 8 bases. Germline V lookup: CDR1 KGHSH, CDR2 LQKENI. V dropped 7 bases and J dropped 4; count of bases not matched to a gene: 6. This CDR3 contains 14 residues. The CDR3: CASWGLGEYNEQFS. CDR3 DNA sequence: TGTGCCAGCTGGGGACTAGGAGAATACAATGAGCAGTTCTCC.

Notes on this clonotype: At one of its ends the junction is not consistent with the germline gene, which may arise from a read error. The chain links TRBV24-1 to TRBJ2-3; D remains ambiguous. The germline gives CDR1 KGHDR, CDR2 SFDVKD. The CDR3 loop spans 15 amino acids. The CDR3 spells CATRPGRENTDTRYF. In DNA, the CDR3 is TGTGCCACCAGGCCTGGCCGAGAAAACACAGATACGCGGTATTTT.

This clonotype was observed many times. The chain links TRBV11-2 to TRBJ1-4; 7 bases are shared with TRBD1. In germline, CDR1 is SGHAT, CDR2 FQNNGV. Losses at the gene ends were 5 bases for V and 8 bases for J; bases not matched to a gene: 17. The CDR3 covers 17 residues. The CDR3 bases are TGTGCCAGCAGCCCCTGGGACAGCGCCACCGAACGAGAAAAACTGTTTTTT. Translating gives CASSPWDSATEREKLFF.

This chain joins TRBV4-1 and TRBJ2-6; no firm D call. Trimming shortened V by 0 bases and J by 0 bases, and 15 bases separated the two germline ends. Germline loops: CDR1 MGHRA, CDR2 YSYEKL. The CDR3 extends over 19 amino acids. CDR3 residues: CASSQDVPGISSGANVLTF. DNA for the CDR3: TGCGCCAGCAGCCAAGATGTTCCGGGTATAAGCTCTGGGGCCAACGTCCTGACTTTC.